These 23 T cell receptor beta chains originate from one sample sequenced in a study of early T cells in non-severe SARS-CoV-2 infection. TCRdb reprocessed the 5' RACE reads via MiXCR and lists one record per CDR3 protein. The table records some 26,000 distinct CDR3 sequences, around 4.5% of them present only once. Sequenced sample: whole blood. These receptors all stem from an adult who was a healthcare worker with PCR-confirmed SARS-CoV-2 infection or an uninfected control (not recorded which).

This clonotype was recorded at least ten times. The chain uses TRBV7-9 and TRBJ2-5; D is possibly TRBD2 (6 bases). CDR1 SEHNR and CDR2 FQNEAQ come from the germline V gene (reference sequence). Trimming pared 5 bases from V and 1 base from J, leaving 11 bases between. The CDR3 contains 14 residues. The CDR3, as DNA: TGTGCCAGCAGCCCTACGGGACTCCAAGAGACCCAGTACTTC. Amino acid sequence: CASSPTGLQETQYF.

This clonotype was picked up many times. The chain combines TRBV11-2 with TRBJ2-7, with TRBD1 identical over 9 bases. Germline V lookup: CDR1 SGHAT, CDR2 FQNNGV. The CDR3 has 14 amino acids. V shed 1 base and J 5 bases; nucleotides not matched to a gene: 3. The CDR3 DNA follows: TGTGCCAGCAGCTTAGGGACAGGGGTGAACGAGCAGTACTTC. Residues: CASSLGTGVNEQYF.

This clonotype showed up many times. The CDR3 DNA follows: TGTGCCAGCAGTTTAGACACAAATAATTCACCCCTCCACTTT. Translation gives CASSLDTNNSPLHF. This chain uses TRBV12-3 or TRBV12-4 with TRBJ1-6; D gene uncertain. Trimming cost V 1 base and J 5 bases, with 6 bases left between them. This CDR3 region has 14 residues.

This clonotype has at least ten counts. This chain uses TRBV7-9 with TRBJ2-7; a weak D match, TRBD1 (7 bases). V dropped 5 bases and J dropped 6 bases, with 20 bases sitting between them. Germline V gene data show CDR1 as SEHNR and CDR2 as FQNEAQ (reference sequence). The CDR3 runs to 15 residues. CDR3 bases: TGTGCCAGCAGCCCTGGCGGGACAGTTCAACGCGAGCAGTACTTC. It yields the protein CASSPGGTVQREQYF.

This clonotype was picked up many times. The chain carries TRBV25-1 and TRBJ2-3; 11 nucleotides align to TRBD2. The CDR3 runs 15 residues. Germline values: CDR1 MGHDK, CDR2 SYGVNS. V dropped 2 bases and J dropped 6; count of bases not matched to a gene: 4. The CDR3 loop is CASSELAGGGDTQYF. The CDR3 nucleotides read TGTGCCAGCAGTGAACTAGCGGGGGGCGGTGATACGCAGTATTTT.

The table lists this clonotype with a few counts. The chain has TRBV4-1 and TRBJ2-7, with 9 bases identical to TRBD1. From germline, CDR1 is MGHRA and CDR2 YSYEKL. V lost 3 bases and J lost 7; bases outside the gene matches: 10. The CDR3 length is 15 residues. As DNA, the CDR3 is TGCGCCAGCAGCCACATGGGACAGGGCGTCGGAGAGCAGTACTTC. This encodes CASSHMGQGVGEQYF.

Ten or more counts support this clonotype. This chain uses TRBV6-5 with TRBJ2-7; tentative D call: TRBD1 (5 bases). V lost 4 bases to trimming and J lost 7 bases, with 17 bases between them. The CDR3 is 14 residues long. Germline V CDR1 and CDR2: MNHEY, SVGAGI. The CDR3 bases are TGTGCCAGCAGTTCAGAACACAGGATTAGGGAGCAGTACTTC. Translation gives CASSSEHRIREQYF.

This clonotype was counted between two and nine times. V usage is TRBV18 and J usage is TRBJ2-7; possibly TRBD2 for D (5 bases). The germline gives CDR1 KGHSH, CDR2 LQKENI. The CDR3 spans 13 residues. V was shortened by 3 bases and J by 5 bases, with 11 bases between the two germline ends. CDR3 protein: CASSPPWGDEQYF. In nucleotides, the CDR3 is TGTGCCAGCTCACCTCCATGGGGAGACGAGCAGTACTTC.

The sample holds a few counts of this clonotype. V is TRBV24-1 and J is TRBJ2-1, with 12 bases lining up with TRBD2. CDR1 and CDR2 (germline): KGHDR, SFDVKD. There are 17 residues in the CDR3. V lost 4 bases, J lost 0 bases, and 3 bases stayed unmatched. In DNA form, the CDR3 reads TGTGCCACCAGTGACTCTAGCGGGAGGGGCTCCTACAATGAGCAGTTCTTC. This encodes CATSDSSGRGSYNEQFF.

This clonotype was recorded many times. The CDR3 region is CASSLEPGQREFF. In DNA form, the CDR3 reads TGTGCCAGCAGCTTAGAACCCGGACAGAGAGAGTTCTTC. This chain connects TRBV7-9 to TRBJ2-1; possible D gene TRBD1, 6 bases. With 1 base removed from V and 14 bases from J, the gap between germline ends came to 15 bases. The CDR3 has 13 amino acids. Per germline, CDR1 SEHNR and CDR2 FQNEAQ (reference sequence).

This clonotype showed up many times. The genes are TRBV10-1 and TRBJ2-1, with D possibly TRBD2 on 6 matching bases. The CDR3 is 19 amino acids. The ends were cut back, 0 bases at V and 5 bases at J, with 23 bases in the middle. Germline V gene data show CDR1 as WNHNN and CDR2 as SYGVQD (reference sequence). The DNA of the CDR3 is TGCGCCAGCAGTGAGTCTTGGTCGGAGGGCGCAAAGGTTGACAATGAGCAGTTCTTC. Amino acids: CASSESWSEGAKVDNEQFF.

This clonotype was observed at least ten times. The V and J genes are TRBV4-1 and TRBJ2-1; unclear D gene. The germline CDR1 and CDR2 sequences are MGHRA and YSYEKL. Trimming left V 3 bases short and J 7 bases short, with 10 bases between. The CDR3 spans 13 residues. In DNA, the CDR3 is TGCGCCAGCAGCCACGTCTGGGGTAATGAGCAGTTCTTC. Translating gives CASSHVWGNEQFF.

This clonotype was seen ten or more times. The gene calls are TRBV7-2 and TRBJ2-2; TRBD2 matches 10 bases. The length of the CDR3 is 17 residues. The junction had 6 bases not matched to a gene; V was cut back by 5 bases and J by 0 bases. Germline V gene lookup returns CDR1 SGHTA and CDR2 FQGNSA. CDR3 DNA sequence: TGTGCCAGCAGCCCTAGCGGGGGCGGATCGAACACCGGGGAGCTGTTTTTT. Translated: CASSPSGGGSNTGELFF.

V and J are TRBV2 and TRBJ2-3; 11 bases map to TRBD2. Per the germline V gene, CDR1 is SNHLY and CDR2 is FYNNEI. The CDR3 is made up of 16 amino acids. The ends lost 5 bases at V and 4 bases at J; junction bases unmatched: 8. The CDR3 spells CASSSKLAGASDTQYF. Here the CDR3 DNA reads TGTGCCAGCAGTTCCAAACTAGCGGGAGCTTCAGATACGCAGTATTTT. Full variable domain (remainder filled in from reference TRBV2 and TRBJ2-3): EPEVTQTPSHQVTQMGQEVILRCVPISNHLYFYWYRQILGQKVEFLVSFYNNEISEKSEIFDDQFSVERPDGSNFTLKIRSTKLEDSAMYFCASSSKLAGASDTQYFGPGTRLTVL.

There are many counts of this clonotype. The V and J genes are TRBV6-1 and TRBJ2-2; 7 bases map to TRBD2. Germline-derived CDR1 and CDR2 are MNHNS and SASEGT. This CDR3 has 15 residues. The junction had 9 bases not matched to a gene; V was cut back by 7 bases and J by 4 bases. In DNA form, the CDR3 reads TGTGCCAGCAATTTCGGACTAGTGACCACCGGGGAGCTGTTTTTT. This encodes CASNFGLVTTGELFF.

This clonotype was counted many times. The chain uses TRBV7-6 and TRBJ1-4; a possible D gene is TRBD1 (6 bases). CDR1 is SGHVS, CDR2 FNYEAQ, per germline. V lost 1 base, J lost 8 bases, and 17 bases lay in between. This CDR3 is built from 16 residues. The DNA for the CDR3 is TGTGCCAGCAGCTTAGAAGGCGGCAGGGGAACGGAAAAACTGTTTTTT. This encodes CASSLEGGRGTEKLFF.

The sample holds many counts of this clonotype. The chain recombines TRBV5-6 with TRBJ2-7, with TRBD1 matching over 10 bases. CDR3 length: 13 residues. Germline V gene lookup returns CDR1 SGHDT and CDR2 YYEEEE. V was pared by 4 bases and J by 11 bases, with 9 bases of the junction left unmatched. The CDR3 here is CASSTGTGASEYF. As DNA, the CDR3 is TGTGCCAGCAGCACCGGGACAGGGGCTTCGGAGTACTTC.

This clonotype was counted ten times or more. The chain recombines TRBV29-1 with TRBJ2-1; possibly TRBD1 for D (5 bases). This CDR3 has 13 residues. Trimming removed 2 bases from V and 7 bases from J, with 12 bases in between. CDR1 is SQVTM, CDR2 ANQGSEA, per germline. CDR3 sequence reads: CSVEKGIDNEQFF. The CDR3 DNA follows: TGCAGCGTTGAAAAGGGGATAGATAATGAGCAGTTCTTC.

In its sample, this clonotype was seen many times. The chain is built from TRBV5-1 and TRBJ2-2, with D hard to call. The CDR3 sequence is 13 residues long. Germline CDR1 is SGHRS and CDR2 is YFSETQ. V dropped 0 bases and J dropped 4 bases, with 4 bases sitting between them. The CDR3 nucleotides are TGCGCCAGCAGCTTGGGGGGCACCGGGGAGCTGTTTTTT. Its protein is CASSLGGTGELFF.

This clonotype was seen many times. This chain links TRBV20-1 with TRBJ2-1; TRBD1 matches 9 bases. Per germline, CDR1 DFQATT and CDR2 SNEGSKA (reference sequence). The length of the CDR3 is 11 residues. The CDR3: CRGQGRGEQFF. In DNA, the CDR3 is TGCAGGGGACAGGGAAGAGGTGAGCAGTTCTTC.

The genes are TRBV12-3 or TRBV12-4 and TRBJ2-7; D possibly corresponds to TRBD1 (5 bases). V was cut by 2 bases and J by 2 bases, with 7 bases left in between. This CDR3 is 13 amino acids long. CDR3 in amino acids: CASSLSGTYEQYF. In nucleotides, the CDR3 is TGTGCCAGCAGTTTATCAGGGACCTACGAGCAGTACTTC.

This chain uses TRBV20-1 with TRBJ2-7, with 11 positions matching TRBD2. Germline V gives CDR1 DFQATT, CDR2 SNEGSKA (reference sequence). V was clipped by 6 bases and J by 2 bases; unmatched bases: 3. This CDR3 is built from 13 residues. CDR3 nucleotide sequence: TGCAGTGCAACGGGACTAGCGGCCTACGAGCAGTACTTC. Residues: CSATGLAAYEQYF.

This clonotype came up many times. The chain uses TRBV5-1 and TRBJ2-3; D gene unclear. CDR3 length equals 14 residues. The germline CDR1 and CDR2 sequences are SGHRS and YFSETQ. V lost 0 bases and J lost 1, with 6 bases in between. The CDR3 reads CASSLDLRTDTQYF. Here the CDR3 DNA reads TGCGCCAGCAGCTTGGATCTGCGCACAGATACGCAGTATTTT.